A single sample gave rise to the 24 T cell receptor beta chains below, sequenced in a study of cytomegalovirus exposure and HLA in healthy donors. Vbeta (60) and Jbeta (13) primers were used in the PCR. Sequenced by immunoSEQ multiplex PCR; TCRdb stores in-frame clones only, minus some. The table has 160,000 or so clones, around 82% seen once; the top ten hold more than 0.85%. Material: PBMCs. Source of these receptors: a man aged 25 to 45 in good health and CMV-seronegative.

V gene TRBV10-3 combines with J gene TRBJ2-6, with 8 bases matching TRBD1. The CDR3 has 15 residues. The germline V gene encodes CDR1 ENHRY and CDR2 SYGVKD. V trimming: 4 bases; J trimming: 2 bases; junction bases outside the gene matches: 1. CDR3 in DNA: TGTGCCATCAGTGTACAGGGGGCTGGGGCCAACGTCCTGACTTTC. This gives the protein CAISVQGAGANVLTF.

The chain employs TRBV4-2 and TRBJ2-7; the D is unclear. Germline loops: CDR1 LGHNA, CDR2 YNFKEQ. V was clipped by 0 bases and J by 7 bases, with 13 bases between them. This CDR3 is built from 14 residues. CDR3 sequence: CASSQDLMPGEQYF. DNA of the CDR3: TGTGCCAGCAGCCAAGATTTAATGCCAGGAGAGCAGTACTTC.

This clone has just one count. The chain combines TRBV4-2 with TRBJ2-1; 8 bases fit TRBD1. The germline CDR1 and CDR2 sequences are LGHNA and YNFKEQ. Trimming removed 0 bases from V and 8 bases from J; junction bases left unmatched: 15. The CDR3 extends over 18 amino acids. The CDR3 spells CASSQDHHTGGLLDEQFF. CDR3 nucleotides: TGTGCCAGCAGCCAAGACCACCACACAGGGGGGCTACTTGATGAGCAGTTCTTC.

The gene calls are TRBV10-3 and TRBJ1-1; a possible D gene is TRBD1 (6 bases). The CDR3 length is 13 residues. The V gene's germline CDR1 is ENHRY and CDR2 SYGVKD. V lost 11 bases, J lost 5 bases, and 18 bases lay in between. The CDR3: CAAQQGVVTEAFF. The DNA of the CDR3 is TGTGCCGCTCAACAGGGAGTTGTTACTGAAGCTTTCTTT.

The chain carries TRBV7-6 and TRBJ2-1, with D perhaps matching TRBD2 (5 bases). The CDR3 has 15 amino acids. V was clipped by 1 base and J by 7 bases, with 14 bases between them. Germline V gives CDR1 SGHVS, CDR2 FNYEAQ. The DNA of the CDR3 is TGTGCCAGCAGCTTAGTGAGGGCAGAATCGAATGAGCAGTTCTTC. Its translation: CASSLVRAESNEQFF.

CDR3 nucleotide sequence: TGTGCCAGCAGTGGGGAGCCCACAGATACGCAGTATTTT. Protein: CASSGEPTDTQYF. The rearrangement uses TRBV25-1 and TRBJ2-3, with D possibly TRBD2 on 5 matching bases. This CDR3 is 13 amino acids long. Trimming pared 4 bases from V and 2 bases from J, leaving 7 bases between. The germline V gene encodes CDR1 MGHDK and CDR2 SYGVNS.

DNA of the CDR3: TGTGCCAGCAGCGTAGAATGGGACAGGGAGTCACCCCTCCACTTT. It codes for CASSVEWDRESPLHF. The chain couples TRBV9 to TRBJ1-6; 9 bases are a match to TRBD1. Losses at the gene ends were 0 bases for V and 10 bases for J; bases not matched to a gene: 5. The CDR3 loop spans 15 amino acids. CDR1 is SGDLS and CDR2 is YYNGEE in the germline V gene.

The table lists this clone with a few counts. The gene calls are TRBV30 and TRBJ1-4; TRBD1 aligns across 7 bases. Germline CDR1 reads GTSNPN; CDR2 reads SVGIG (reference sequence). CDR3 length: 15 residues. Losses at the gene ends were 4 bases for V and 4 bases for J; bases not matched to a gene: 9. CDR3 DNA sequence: TGTGCCTGGACCAGGGGGGAAGTTGATAATGAAAAACTGTTTTTT. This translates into CAWTRGEVDNEKLFF.

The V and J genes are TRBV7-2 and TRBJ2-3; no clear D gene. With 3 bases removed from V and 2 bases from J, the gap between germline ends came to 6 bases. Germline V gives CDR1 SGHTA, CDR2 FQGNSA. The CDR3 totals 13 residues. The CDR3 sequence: CASSFQITDTQYF. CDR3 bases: TGTGCCAGCAGCTTCCAGATCACAGATACGCAGTATTTT.

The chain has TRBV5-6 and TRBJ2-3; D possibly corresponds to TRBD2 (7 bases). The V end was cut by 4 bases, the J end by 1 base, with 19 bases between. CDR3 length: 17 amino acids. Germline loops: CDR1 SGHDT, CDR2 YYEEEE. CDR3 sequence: CASSHLGGAGGTDTQYF. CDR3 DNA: TGTGCCAGCAGCCATCTGGGGGGGGCCGGTGGCACAGATACGCAGTATTTT.

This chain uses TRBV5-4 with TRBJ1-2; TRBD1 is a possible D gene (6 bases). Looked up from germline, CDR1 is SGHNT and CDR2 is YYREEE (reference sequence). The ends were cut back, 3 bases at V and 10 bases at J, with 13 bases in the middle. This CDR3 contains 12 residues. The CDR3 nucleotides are TGTGCCAGCAGCTCGCGGACAGATCTCTACACCTTC. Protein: CASSSRTDLYTF.

The CDR3 bases are TGTGCCAGCAGCTTAGGTCAGGGGTTGAGGGAGACCCAGTACTTC. This codes for CASSLGQGLRETQYF. The chain couples TRBV11-2 to TRBJ2-5, with D perhaps matching TRBD1 (6 bases). The CDR3 contains 15 residues. V lost 1 base and J lost 5, with 14 bases in between. Germline V gene sequence: CDR1 SGHAT, CDR2 FQNNGV.

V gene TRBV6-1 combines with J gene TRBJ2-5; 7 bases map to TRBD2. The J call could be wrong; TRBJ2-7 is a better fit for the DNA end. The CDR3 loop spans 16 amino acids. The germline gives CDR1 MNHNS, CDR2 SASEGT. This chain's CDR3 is CASSASGRTSSYEQYF. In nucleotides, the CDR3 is TGTGCCAGCAGTGCCTCGGGTAGGACTAGCTCCTACGAGCAGTACTTC.

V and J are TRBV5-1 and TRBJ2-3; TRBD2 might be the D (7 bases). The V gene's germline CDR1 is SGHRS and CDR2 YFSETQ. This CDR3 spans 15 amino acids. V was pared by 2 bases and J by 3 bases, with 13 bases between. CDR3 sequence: CASSFRGAWTDTQYF. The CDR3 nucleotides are TGCGCCAGCAGCTTTCGGGGGGCATGGACAGATACGCAGTATTTT. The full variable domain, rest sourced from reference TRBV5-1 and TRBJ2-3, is KAGVTQTPRYLIKTRGQQVTLSCSPISGHRSVSWYQQTPGQGLQFLFEYFSETQRNKGNFPGRFSGRQFSNSRSEMNVSTLELGDSALYLCASSFRGAWTDTQYFGPGTRLTVL.

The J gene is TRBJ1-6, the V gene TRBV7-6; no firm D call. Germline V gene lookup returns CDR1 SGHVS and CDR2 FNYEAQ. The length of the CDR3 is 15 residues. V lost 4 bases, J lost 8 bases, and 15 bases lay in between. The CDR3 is CASSSLRDWDSPLHF. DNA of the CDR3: TGTGCCAGCAGCTCCCTCCGGGATTGGGATTCACCCCTCCACTTT.

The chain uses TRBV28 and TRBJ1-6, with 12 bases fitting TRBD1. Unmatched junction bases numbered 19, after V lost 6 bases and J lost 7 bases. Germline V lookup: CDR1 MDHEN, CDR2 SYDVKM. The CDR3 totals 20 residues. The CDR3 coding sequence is TGTGCCAGCAGGACGTTGAACCGGGACAGGGGGCATGGAGGGAATTCACCCCTCCACTTT. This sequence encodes CASRTLNRDRGHGGNSPLHF.

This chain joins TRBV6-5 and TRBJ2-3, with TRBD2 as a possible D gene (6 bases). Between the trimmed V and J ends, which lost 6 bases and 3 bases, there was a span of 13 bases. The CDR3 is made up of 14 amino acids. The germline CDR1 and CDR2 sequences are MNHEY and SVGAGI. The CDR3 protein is CASRRDPRTDTQYF. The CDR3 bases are TGTGCCAGCAGGCGGGACCCCCGGACAGATACGCAGTATTTT.

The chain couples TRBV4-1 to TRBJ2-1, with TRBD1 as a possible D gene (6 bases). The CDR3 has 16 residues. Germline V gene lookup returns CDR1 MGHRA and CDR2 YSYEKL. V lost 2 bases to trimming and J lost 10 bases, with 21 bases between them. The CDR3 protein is CASSQYSWGRLPEQFF. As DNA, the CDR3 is TGCGCCAGCAGCCAATACTCCTGGGGGCGTCTCCCGGAGCAGTTCTTC.

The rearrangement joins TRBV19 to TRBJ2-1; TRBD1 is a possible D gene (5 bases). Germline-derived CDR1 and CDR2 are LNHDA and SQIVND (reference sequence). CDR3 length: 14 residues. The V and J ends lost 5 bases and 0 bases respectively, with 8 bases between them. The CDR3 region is CASSPRGSYNEQFF. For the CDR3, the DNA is TGTGCCAGTAGTCCTAGGGGCTCCTACAATGAGCAGTTCTTC.

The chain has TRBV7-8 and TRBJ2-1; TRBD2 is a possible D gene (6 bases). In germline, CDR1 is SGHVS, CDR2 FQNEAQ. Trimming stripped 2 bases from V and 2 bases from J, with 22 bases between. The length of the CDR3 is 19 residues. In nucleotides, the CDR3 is TGTGCCAGCAGCTTAACGGCGGGGAGCCCGAAAATACCCTACAATGAGCAGTTCTTC. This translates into CASSLTAGSPKIPYNEQFF. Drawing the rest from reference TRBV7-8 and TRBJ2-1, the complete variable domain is GAGVSQSPRYKVAKRGQDVALRCDPISGHVSLFWYQQALGQGPEFLTYFQNEAQLDKSGLPSDRFFAERPEGSVSTLKIQRTQQEDSAVYLCASSLTAGSPKIPYNEQFFGPGTRLTVL.

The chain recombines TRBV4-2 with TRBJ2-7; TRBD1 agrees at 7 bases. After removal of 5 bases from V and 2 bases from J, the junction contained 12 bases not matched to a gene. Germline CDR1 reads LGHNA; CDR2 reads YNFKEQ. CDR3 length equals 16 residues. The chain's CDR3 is CASSLLIEGATYEQYF. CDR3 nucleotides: TGTGCCAGCAGCTTGTTGATTGAGGGGGCTACCTACGAGCAGTACTTC.

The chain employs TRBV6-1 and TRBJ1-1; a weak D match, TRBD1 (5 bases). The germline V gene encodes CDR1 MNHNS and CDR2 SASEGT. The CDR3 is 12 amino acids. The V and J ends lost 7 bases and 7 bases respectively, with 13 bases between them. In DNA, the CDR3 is TGTGCCAGCATGGGGCAGGGCTTTGAAGCTTTCTTT. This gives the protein CASMGQGFEAFF.

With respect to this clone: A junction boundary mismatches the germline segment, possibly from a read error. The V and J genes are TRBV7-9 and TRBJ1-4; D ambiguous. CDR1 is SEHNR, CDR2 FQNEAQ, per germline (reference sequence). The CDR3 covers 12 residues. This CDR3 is CSSSLINEKLFF. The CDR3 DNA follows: TGTTCCAGTAGTTTGATTAATGAAAAACTGTTTTTT.

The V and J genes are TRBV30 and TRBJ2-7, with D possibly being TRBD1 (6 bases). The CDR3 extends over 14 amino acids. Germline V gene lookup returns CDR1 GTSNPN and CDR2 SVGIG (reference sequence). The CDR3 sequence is CASTIPDRRYEQYF. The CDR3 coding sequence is TGTGCTTCGACGATCCCGGACAGACGTTACGAGCAGTACTTC.